This entry lists 25 T cell receptor beta chains sequenced from one sample in a study of blood T cells in healthy people across ages. A sample-barcoded 5' primer and a J-beta primer mix were used in a second PCR of roughly 7 to 12 cycles. TCRdb processed the 5' RACE reads anew with MiXCR; each CDR3 protein has one entry. In the table there are 700,000 to 900,000 distinct CDR3 sequences, about 26% of which are singletons. These sequences were also reported in another study, on T cells of mothers and their children.

Material for sequencing was blood. Source of these receptors: a boy aged 5-17 years in good health.

This clonotype has just a few counts. The CDR3 loop reads CASSTRIHGAGSGNIQYF. The CDR3 DNA reads as TGTGCCAGCAGCACACGCATCCATGGGGCGGGGTCTGGAAACATTCAGTACTTC. The rearrangement uses TRBV28 and TRBJ2-4; tentatively, D is TRBD2 (6 bases). CDR1 is MDHEN, CDR2 SYDVKM, per germline. Trimming stripped 6 bases from V and 6 bases from J, with 27 bases between. The CDR3 contains 18 residues.

V usage is TRBV6-6 and J usage is TRBJ2-6; TRBD1 or TRBD2 may be the D gene (5 bases each). The CDR3 loop spans 18 amino acids. The germline V gene has CDR1 MNHNY and CDR2 SVGAGI (reference sequence). V was trimmed by 6 bases and J by 0 bases, leaving 18 bases between them. The CDR3 region is CASSGSPGSNSGANVLTF. CDR3 DNA: TGTGCCAGCAGCGGCAGTCCAGGGAGCAACTCTGGGGCCAACGTCCTGACTTTC.

The chain carries TRBV7-6 and TRBJ1-2; D is possibly TRBD1 (6 bases). Germline V gene lookup returns CDR1 SGHVS and CDR2 FNYEAQ. CDR3 length: 14 residues. With 5 bases removed from V and 4 bases from J, the gap between germline ends came to 14 bases. CDR3 in DNA: TGTGCCAGCAGCCCCTCGGCGGACAGCTATGGCTACACCTTC. Amino acids: CASSPSADSYGYTF.

At least ten counts were recorded for this clonotype. At one of its ends the junction is not consistent with the germline gene, which may arise from a read error. The chain is built from TRBV7-7 and TRBJ2-5; 8 bases fit TRBD2. CDR3 length equals 15 residues. CDR1 is SSHAT and CDR2 is FNYEAQ in the germline V gene (reference sequence). The CDR3 protein is CASSLEGLGTETQYF. CDR3 nucleotides: TGTGCTAGCAGCTTAGAGGGACTAGGGACGGAGACCCAGTACTTC.

The J gene is TRBJ2-1, the V gene TRBV29-1; no definite D call. This CDR3 is 17 amino acids long. Trimming stripped 0 bases from V and 1 base from J, with 16 bases between. Germline CDR1 reads SQVTM; CDR2 reads ANQGSEA. The CDR3 DNA reads TGCAGCGTTGAAGAATTTACGGGCATGGGATCCTACAATGAGCAGTTCTTC. It is translated as CSVEEFTGMGSYNEQFF.

The chain has TRBV20-1 and TRBJ1-1; possibly TRBD1 for D (5 bases). The V and J ends lost 4 bases and 2 bases respectively, with 11 bases between them. The CDR3 contains 13 residues. Germline V gene sequence: CDR1 DFQATT, CDR2 SNEGSKA (reference sequence). CDR3 nucleotides: TGCAGTGCTATCCGGGACGACAACACTGAAGCTTTCTTT. As protein: CSAIRDDNTEAFF.

The J gene is TRBJ2-7, the V gene TRBV29-1; D call uncertain. Germline assignment: CDR1 SQVTM and CDR2 ANQGSEA. Trimming shortened V by 4 bases and J by 0 bases, and 16 bases separated the two germline ends. The CDR3 is 15 residues long. The CDR3 sequence is CSVGRKRTGSYEQYF. CDR3 DNA sequence: TGCAGCGTTGGCAGAAAGAGAACGGGCTCCTACGAGCAGTACTTC.

The chain employs TRBV6-5 and TRBJ1-2; D gene ambiguous. Germline V lookup: CDR1 MNHEY, CDR2 SVGAGI. The V end was cut by 4 bases, the J end by 0 bases, with 27 bases between. The CDR3 totals 20 residues. Here the CDR3 reads CASSWVLSGKGRWPNYGYTF. The CDR3 DNA sequence: TGTGCCAGCAGTTGGGTCCTGTCCGGGAAAGGCCGATGGCCTAACTATGGCTACACCTTC.

Details on this clonotype: At one end the junction does not follow the germline gene, possibly because of a read error. This chain joins TRBV20-1 and TRBJ2-7; D may match TRBD1 or TRBD2 (5 bases each). In germline, CDR1 is DFQATT, CDR2 SNEGSKA (reference sequence). This CDR3 has 15 amino acids. This CDR3 is CSARGATTYSTGQYF. Written as DNA, the CDR3 is TGCAGTGCAAGAGGGGCGACGACTTACTCTACGGGGCAGTACTTC.

This rearrangement joins TRBV2 to TRBJ1-2; possibly TRBD1 for D (6 bases). The length of the CDR3 is 13 residues. Germline V gives CDR1 SNHLY, CDR2 FYNNEI. With 7 bases removed from V and 2 bases from J, the gap between germline ends came to 11 bases. CDR3 protein: CASTEDRNYGYTF. The CDR3 nucleotides are TGTGCCAGCACCGAGGACAGAAACTATGGCTACACCTTC.

The chain combines TRBV5-1 with TRBJ1-2; 8 bases line up with TRBD1. The CDR3 is 16 amino acids. Germline V gene sequence: CDR1 SGHRS, CDR2 YFSETQ. V shed 3 bases, J shed 7 bases, and the junction held 14 bases outside the gene matches. The CDR3 sequence is CASSSRTGRGIRGYTF. CDR3 bases: TGCGCCAGCAGCTCCCGGACAGGGCGAGGAATCCGTGGCTACACCTTC.

The chain recombines TRBV5-1 with TRBJ2-5; D is unresolved. The J call may be mistaken, given a closer DNA end match to TRBJ2-7. The CDR3 consists of 13 residues. CDR1 and CDR2 from the germline V gene are SGHRS and YFSETQ. The CDR3, as DNA: TGCGCCAGCAGCTTTATCGATGTCAACGAGCAGTACTTC. Amino acid sequence: CASSFIDVNEQYF.

This clonotype was observed a few times. The chain has TRBV7-3 and TRBJ2-2; D may be TRBD1 or TRBD2 (6 bases each). Per the germline V gene, CDR1 is SGHTA and CDR2 is FQGTGA. The CDR3 totals 16 residues. Trimming shortened V by 6 bases and J by 3 bases, and 17 bases separated the two germline ends. The CDR3 here is CASRQTGGDYTGELFF. The CDR3 coding sequence is TGTGCCAGCAGACAAACCGGGGGCGACTACACCGGGGAGCTGTTTTTT.

This chain joins TRBV12-3 or TRBV12-4 and TRBJ1-5; D unresolved. Deletions cut 2 bases from V and 6 bases from J, with 5 bases between. The CDR3 consists of 12 residues. The CDR3: CASSLIPQPQHF. The CDR3 DNA sequence: TGTGCCAGCAGTTTAATACCTCAGCCCCAGCATTTT.

This clonotype was observed a few times. The chain carries TRBV14 and TRBJ2-2, with D possibly matching TRBD2 (5 bases). The germline CDR1 and CDR2 sequences are SGHDN and FVKESK. The CDR3 extends over 14 amino acids. The V gene lost 5 bases and the J gene lost 4 bases, with 11 bases spanning the gap. The CDR3 nucleotides read TGTGCCAGCAGCAAAGGACTGACCACCGGGGAGCTGTTTTTT. This translates into CASSKGLTTGELFF. The whole variable domain, remainder taken from reference TRBV14 and TRBJ2-2, is EAGVTQFPSHSVIEKGQTVTLRCDPISGHDNLYWYRRVMGKEIKFLLHFVKESKQDESGMPNNRFLAERTGGTYSTLKVQPAELEDSGVYFCASSKGLTTGELFFGEGSRLTVL.

The rearrangement links TRBV10-3 to TRBJ2-1; D remains unclear. Germline V lookup: CDR1 ENHRY, CDR2 SYGVKD. V lost 3 bases to trimming and J lost 6 bases, with 3 bases between them. CDR3 size: 11 residues. CDR3 sequence reads: CAISDTNEQFF. CDR3 nucleotide sequence: TGTGCCATCAGTGATACCAATGAGCAGTTCTTC.

The chain uses TRBV7-9 and TRBJ1-2; D uncertain. This CDR3 comprises 12 residues. Between the trimmed V and J ends, which lost 1 base and 8 bases, there was a span of 8 bases. Germline loops: CDR1 SEHNR, CDR2 FQNEAQ (reference sequence). CDR3 protein: CASSLVATGYTF. CDR3 nucleotides: TGTGCCAGCAGCTTAGTTGCTACGGGCTACACCTTC.

CDR3 loop: CASSNGQGKAEKLFF. The CDR3 coding sequence is TGTGCCAGCAGCAACGGACAGGGGAAGGCTGAAAAACTGTTTTTT. This chain uses TRBV4-2 with TRBJ1-4, with TRBD1 matching over 9 bases. Germline CDR1 and CDR2: LGHNA and YNFKEQ. The CDR3 length is 15 residues. Trimming took 5 bases from V and 7 from J; bases not matched to a gene: 8.

CDR3 sequence: CASSMPGLAKETQYF. CDR3 DNA: TGTGCCAGTAGTATGCCGGGACTAGCGAAAGAGACCCAGTACTTC. This chain joins TRBV19 and TRBJ2-5; 10 bases are a match to TRBD2. The CDR3 spans 15 residues. J lost 3 bases, V lost 3 bases, and 4 bases had no gene match. Per the germline V gene, CDR1 is LNHDA and CDR2 is SQIVND (reference sequence).

In its sample, this clonotype was seen a few times. The chain employs TRBV6-5 and TRBJ1-2; a possible D gene is TRBD1 (5 bases). The CDR3 length is 13 residues. The germline CDR1 and CDR2 sequences are MNHEY and SVGAGI. Trimming took off 8 bases at V and 0 bases at J, with 10 bases between the two ends. The CDR3 sequence is CASVQGSNYGYTF. CDR3 DNA sequence: TGTGCCAGCGTTCAGGGTTCTAACTATGGCTACACCTTC.

The chain has TRBV2 and TRBJ2-5; TRBD1 agrees at 9 bases. The J call is doubtful: the DNA matches TRBJ2-7 better. Germline V gene data show CDR1 as SNHLY and CDR2 as FYNNEI. CDR3 length: 14 amino acids. CDR3 nucleotides: TGTGCCAGCAGACCGGACAGGGGACCGAACGAGCAGTACTTC. Translation gives CASRPDRGPNEQYF.

The chain links TRBV6-1 to TRBJ2-4; a possible D gene is TRBD2 (5 bases). V was trimmed by 7 bases and J by 8 bases, leaving 6 bases between them. Germline V gene lookup returns CDR1 MNHNS and CDR2 SASEGT. The CDR3 runs to 10 residues. CDR3: CASMRDIQYF. The CDR3 DNA reads as TGTGCCAGCATGAGGGACATTCAGTACTTC.

This clonotype was seen only a few times. The chain links TRBV12-5 to TRBJ1-6, with TRBD1 identical over 10 bases. Losses at the gene ends were 3 bases for V and 7 bases for J; bases not matched to a gene: 9. CDR1 LGHNT and CDR2 FRNRAP come from the germline V gene. This CDR3 spans 17 amino acids. For the CDR3, the DNA is TGTGCTAGTGGTTTCGCACTCGGACAGGGGGAAAATTCACCCCTCCACTTT. This codes for CASGFALGQGENSPLHF.

This clonotype appeared many times. CDR3: CASSKSTGGSEQFF. CDR3 nucleotides: TGTGCCAGCAGTAAAAGTACAGGGGGCAGTGAGCAGTTCTTC. This rearrangement joins TRBV2 to TRBJ2-1; 9 nucleotides line up with TRBD1. Unmatched junction bases numbered 8, after V lost 5 bases and J lost 9 bases. The CDR3 sequence is 14 residues long. In germline, CDR1 is SNHLY, CDR2 FYNNEI. The variable domain in full, completed from reference TRBV2 and TRBJ2-1, reads EPEVTQTPSHQVTQMGQEVILRCVPISNHLYFYWYRQILGQKVEFLVSFYNNEISEKSEIFDDQFSVERPDGSNFTLKIRSTKLEDSAMYFCASSKSTGGSEQFFGPGTRLTVL.

The chain has TRBV5-1 and TRBJ2-1; TRBD2 agrees at 10 bases. The CDR3 spans 15 residues. Germline V gene data show CDR1 as SGHRS and CDR2 as YFSETQ. J gave up 4 bases and V 2 bases, and 3 bases lay outside the gene matches. CDR3 sequence (DNA): TGCGCCAGCAGCTTCAGGACTAGCGGATACAATGAGCAGTTCTTC. It codes for CASSFRTSGYNEQFF. Full variable domain (missing parts from reference TRBV5-1 and TRBJ2-1): KAGVTQTPRYLIKTRGQQVTLSCSPISGHRSVSWYQQTPGQGLQFLFEYFSETQRNKGNFPGRFSGRQFSNSRSEMNVSTLELGDSALYLCASSFRTSGYNEQFFGPGTRLTVL.